This paragraph reports one TCR beta chain. This entry belongs to a study of blood T cell repertoires in COVID-19. Two negative PCRs, clearance, or symptom resolution were required of recovered Cohort 3 donors. The germline V gene encodes CDR1 LNHDA and CDR2 SQIVND (reference sequence). This CDR3 region has 14 residues. V dropped 8 bases and J dropped 9 bases, with 23 bases sitting between them. TCRdb keeps only in-frame clones here, not all; method: immunoSEQ multiplex PCR. The table shows about 460,000 clones, with approximately 91% occurring only once. Sequencing was carried out using PBMCs or T cells enriched from blood (not recorded which). This clonotype was sampled from a woman aged 55-70 years who had recovered from COVID-19. This sequence joins TRBV19 and TRBJ2-7, with TRBD2 as a possible D gene (5 bases). The CDR3 DNA sequence: TGTGCCAGTCGGGCGGGCCCCGGAAGCTTGGGGCAGTACTTC. Translated: CASRAGPGSLGQYF. The variable domain in full, with the rest retrieved from reference TRBV19 and TRBJ2-7, is DGGITQSPKYLFRKEGQNVTLSCEQNLNHDAMYWYRQDPGQGLRLIYYSQIVNDFQKGDIAEGYSVSREKKESFPLTVTSAQKNPTAFYLCASRAGPGSLGQYFGPGTRLTVT.